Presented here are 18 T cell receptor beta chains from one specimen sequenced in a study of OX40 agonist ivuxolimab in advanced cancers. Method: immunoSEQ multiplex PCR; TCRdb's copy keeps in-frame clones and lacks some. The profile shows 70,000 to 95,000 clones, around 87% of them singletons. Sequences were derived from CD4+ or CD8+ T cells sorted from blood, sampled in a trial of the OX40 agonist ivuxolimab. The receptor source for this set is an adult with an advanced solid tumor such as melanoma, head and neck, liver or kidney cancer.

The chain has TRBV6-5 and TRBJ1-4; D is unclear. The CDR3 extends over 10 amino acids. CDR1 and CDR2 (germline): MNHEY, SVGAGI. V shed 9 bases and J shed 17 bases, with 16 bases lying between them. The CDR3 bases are TGTGCCAGAGGGAACAATCGACTTTTTTTT. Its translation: CARGNNRLFF.

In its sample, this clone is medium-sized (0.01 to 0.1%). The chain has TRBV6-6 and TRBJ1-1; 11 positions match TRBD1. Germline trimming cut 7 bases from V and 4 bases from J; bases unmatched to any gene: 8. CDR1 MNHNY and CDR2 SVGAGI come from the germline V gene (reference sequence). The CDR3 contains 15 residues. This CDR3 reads CASTTSGTGGTEAFF. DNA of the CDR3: TGTGCCAGCACCACTTCCGGGACAGGGGGCACTGAAGCTTTCTTT.

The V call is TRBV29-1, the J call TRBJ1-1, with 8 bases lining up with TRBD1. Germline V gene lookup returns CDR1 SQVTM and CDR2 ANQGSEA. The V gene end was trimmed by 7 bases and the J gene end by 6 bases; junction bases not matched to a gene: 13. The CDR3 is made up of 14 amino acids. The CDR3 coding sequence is TGCAGCGCCCGGACAGGGTGGGCGAATGCTGAAGCTTTCTTT. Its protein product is CSARTGWANAEAFF.

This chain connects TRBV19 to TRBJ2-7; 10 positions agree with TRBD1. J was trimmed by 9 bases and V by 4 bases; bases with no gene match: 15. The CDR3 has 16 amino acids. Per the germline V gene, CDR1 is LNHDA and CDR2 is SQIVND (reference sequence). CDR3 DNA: TGTGCCAGTAGTAGAGGGACAGGGGCCGAACCTACGAGGCAGTACTTC. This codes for CASSRGTGAEPTRQYF.

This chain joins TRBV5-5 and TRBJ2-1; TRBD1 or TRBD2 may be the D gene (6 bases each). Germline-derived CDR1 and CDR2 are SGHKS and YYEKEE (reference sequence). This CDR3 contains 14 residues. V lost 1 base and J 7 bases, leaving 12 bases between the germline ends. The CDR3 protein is CASSLTGAVNEQFF. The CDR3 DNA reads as TGTGCCAGCAGCTTGACGGGGGCAGTGAATGAGCAGTTCTTC.

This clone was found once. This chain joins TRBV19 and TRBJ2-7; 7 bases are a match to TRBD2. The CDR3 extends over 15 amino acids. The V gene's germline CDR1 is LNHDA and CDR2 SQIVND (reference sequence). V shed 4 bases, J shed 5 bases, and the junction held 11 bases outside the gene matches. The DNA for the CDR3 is TGTGCCAGTAGTAAGCTAGCGGTCGGGGGAAACGAGCAGTACTTC. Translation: CASSKLAVGGNEQYF.

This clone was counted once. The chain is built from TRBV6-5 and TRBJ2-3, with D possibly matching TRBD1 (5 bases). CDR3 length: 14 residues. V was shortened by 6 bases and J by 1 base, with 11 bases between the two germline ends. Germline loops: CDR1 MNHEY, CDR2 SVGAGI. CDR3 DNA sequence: TGTGCCAGCAGGCAGGGAAGGGGCACAGATACGCAGTATTTT. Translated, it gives CASRQGRGTDTQYF.

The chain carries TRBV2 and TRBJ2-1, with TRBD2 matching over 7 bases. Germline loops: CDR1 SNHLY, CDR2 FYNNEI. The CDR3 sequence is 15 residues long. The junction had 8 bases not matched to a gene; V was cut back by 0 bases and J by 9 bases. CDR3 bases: TGTGCCAGCAGTGAAGCGCGTTTTCGGACTAGTGAGCAGTTCTTC. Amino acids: CASSEARFRTSEQFF.

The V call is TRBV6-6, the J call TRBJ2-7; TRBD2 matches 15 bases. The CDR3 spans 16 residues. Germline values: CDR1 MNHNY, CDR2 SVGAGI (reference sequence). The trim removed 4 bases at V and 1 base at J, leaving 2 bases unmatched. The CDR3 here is CASSWTSGGASYEQYF. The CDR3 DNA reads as TGTGCCAGCAGTTGGACTAGCGGGGGGGCATCCTACGAGCAGTACTTC.

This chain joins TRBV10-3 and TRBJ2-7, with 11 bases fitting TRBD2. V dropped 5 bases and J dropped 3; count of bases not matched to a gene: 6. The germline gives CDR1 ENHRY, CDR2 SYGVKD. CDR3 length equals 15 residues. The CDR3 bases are TGTGCCATCAGTTCCGGGACTAGCGGATTCTACGAGCAGTACTTC. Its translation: CAISSGTSGFYEQYF.

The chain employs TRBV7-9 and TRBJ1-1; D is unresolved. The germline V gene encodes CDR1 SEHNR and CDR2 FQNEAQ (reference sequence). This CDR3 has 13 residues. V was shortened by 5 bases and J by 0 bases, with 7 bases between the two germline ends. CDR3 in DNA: TGTGCCAGCAGCCCGAGGGTGAACACTGAAGCTTTCTTT. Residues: CASSPRVNTEAFF.

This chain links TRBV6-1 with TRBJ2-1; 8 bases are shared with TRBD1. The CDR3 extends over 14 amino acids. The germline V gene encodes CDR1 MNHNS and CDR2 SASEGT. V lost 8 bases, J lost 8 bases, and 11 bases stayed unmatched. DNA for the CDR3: TGTGCCAGCGTAACAGGGGGAGGTTCCGATGAGCAGTTCTTC. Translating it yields CASVTGGGSDEQFF.

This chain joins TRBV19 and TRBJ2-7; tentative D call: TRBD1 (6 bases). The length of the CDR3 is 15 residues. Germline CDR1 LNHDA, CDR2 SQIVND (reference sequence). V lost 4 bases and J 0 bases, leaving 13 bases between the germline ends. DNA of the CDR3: TGTGCCAGTAGTAAACAGGGATTCAGCTCCTACGAGCAGTACTTC. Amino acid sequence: CASSKQGFSSYEQYF.

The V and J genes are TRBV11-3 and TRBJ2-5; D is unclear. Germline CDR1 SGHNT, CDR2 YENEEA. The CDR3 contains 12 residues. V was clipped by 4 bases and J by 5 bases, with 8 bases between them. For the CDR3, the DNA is TGTGCCAGCAGCTCACGACGTGAGACCCAGTACTTC. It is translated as CASSSRRETQYF.

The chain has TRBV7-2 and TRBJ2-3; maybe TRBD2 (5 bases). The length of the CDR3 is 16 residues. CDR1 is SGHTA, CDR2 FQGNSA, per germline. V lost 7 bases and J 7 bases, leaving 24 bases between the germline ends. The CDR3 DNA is TGTGCCAGCACCCTGGCGGGCGAGAGGGCCGAGAATACGCAGTATTTT. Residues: CASTLAGERAENTQYF.

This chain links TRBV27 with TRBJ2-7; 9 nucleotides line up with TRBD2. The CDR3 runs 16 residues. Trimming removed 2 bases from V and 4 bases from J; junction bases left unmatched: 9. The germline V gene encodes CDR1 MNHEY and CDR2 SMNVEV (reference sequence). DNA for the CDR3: TGTGCCAGCAGTTTAGTAGCGGGAGCCGCCGGGTACGAGCAGTACTTC. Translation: CASSLVAGAAGYEQYF.

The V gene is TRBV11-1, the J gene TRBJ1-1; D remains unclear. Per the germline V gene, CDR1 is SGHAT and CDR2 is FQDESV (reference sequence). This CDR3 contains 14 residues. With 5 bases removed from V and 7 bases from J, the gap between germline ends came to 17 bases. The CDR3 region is CASSPIRGGDEAFF. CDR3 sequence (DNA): TGTGCCAGCAGCCCAATCAGAGGAGGAGATGAAGCTTTCTTT. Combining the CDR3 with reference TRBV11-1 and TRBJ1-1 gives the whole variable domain EAEVAQSPRYKITEKSQAVAFWCDPISGHATLYWYRQILGQGPELLVQFQDESVVDDSQLPKDRFSAERLKGVDSTLKIQPAELGDSAMYLCASSPIRGGDEAFFGQGTRLTVV.

DNA of the CDR3: TGTGCCAGCTCACCGACACAGGATAGCAATCAGCCCCAGCATTTT. Protein sequence: CASSPTQDSNQPQHF. This chain uses TRBV18 with TRBJ1-5; D might be TRBD1 (5 bases). Germline CDR1 is KGHSH and CDR2 is LQKENI. This CDR3 has 15 amino acids. Between the trimmed V and J ends, which lost 3 bases and 0 bases, there was a span of 9 bases. Full variable domain (outside the CDR3, taken from reference TRBV18 and TRBJ1-5): NAGVMQNPRHLVRRRGQEARLRCSPMKGHSHVYWYRQLPEEGLKFMVYLQKENIIDESGMPKERFSAEFPKEGPSILRIQQVVRGDSAAYFCASSPTQDSNQPQHFGDGTRLSIL.